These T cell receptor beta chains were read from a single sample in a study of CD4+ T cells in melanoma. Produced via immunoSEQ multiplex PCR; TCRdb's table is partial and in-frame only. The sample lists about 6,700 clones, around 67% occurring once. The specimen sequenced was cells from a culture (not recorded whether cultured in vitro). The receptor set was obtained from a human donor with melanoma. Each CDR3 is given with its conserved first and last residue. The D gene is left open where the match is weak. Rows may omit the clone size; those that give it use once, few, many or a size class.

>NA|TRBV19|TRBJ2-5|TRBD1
TGTGCCAGTAGGGGGTCAGGGGGCGTAGAGACCCAGTACTTC
CASRGSGGVETQYF
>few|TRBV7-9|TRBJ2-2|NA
TGTGCCAGCAGCTTAGGGCAGGGAGTCACCGGGGAGCTGTTTTTT
CASSLGQGVTGELFF
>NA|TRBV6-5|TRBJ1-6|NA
TGTGCCAGCGGGAGTTATAATTCACCCCTCCACTTT
CASGSYNSPLHF
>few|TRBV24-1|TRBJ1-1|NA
TGTGCCACCAGTGATTCTAAAGGAGGGGACACTGAAGCTTTCTTT
CATSDSKGGDTEAFF
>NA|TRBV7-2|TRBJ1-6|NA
TGTGCCAGCAGCTTCACGAGGGGGAATTCACCCCTCCACTTT
CASSFTRGNSPLHF
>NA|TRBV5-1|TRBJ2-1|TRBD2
TGCGCCAGCAGCTCAGGACTAGCGGGGGGCCCGGTCGGCAATGAGCAGTTCTTC
CASSSGLAGGPVGNEQFF
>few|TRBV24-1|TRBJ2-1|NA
TGTGCCACCAGTGATTTGGTCCAGGGGATCAATGAGCAGTTCTTC
CATSDLVQGINEQFF
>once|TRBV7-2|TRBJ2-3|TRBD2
TGTGCCAGCAGCACTACTAGCGGGGGGGCCCGGGATACGCAGTATTTT
CASSTTSGGARDTQYF
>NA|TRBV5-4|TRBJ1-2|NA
TGTGCCAGCAGCTTCCAGGGGTTGCGCTATGGCTACACCTTC
CASSFQGLRYGYTF
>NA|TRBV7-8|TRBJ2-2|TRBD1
TGTGCCAGCAGCAAGGGACAGGGGTTCCCCGGGGAGCTGTTTTTT
CASSKGQGFPGELFF
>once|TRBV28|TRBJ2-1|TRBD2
TGTGCCACCTCAAGCGGGGGAGCATCCAATGAGCAGTTCTTC
CATSSGGASNEQFF
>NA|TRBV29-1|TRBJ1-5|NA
TGCAGCGTTTCCGGGGAACCCGGACAGCCCCAGCATTTT
CSVSGEPGQPQHF
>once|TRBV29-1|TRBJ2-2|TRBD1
TGCAGCGTTGAAGAAGACAGGGCGGGCACCGGGGAGCTGTTTTTT
CSVEEDRAGTGELFF
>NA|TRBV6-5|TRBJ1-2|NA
TGTGCCAGCAGGCAGCCACCTAACTATGGCTACACCTTC
CASRQPPNYGYTF
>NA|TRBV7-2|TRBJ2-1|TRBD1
TGTGCCAGCAGCCAGGTGGGGACAGGGTCCTACAATGAGCAGTTCTTC
CASSQVGTGSYNEQFF
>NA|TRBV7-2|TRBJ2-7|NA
TGTGCCATCCTCCTTGGCTACGAGCAGTACTTC
CAILLGYEQYF
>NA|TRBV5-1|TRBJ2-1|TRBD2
TGCGCCAGCAGCTTGGGGTCGACTAGCGGGGGGACCAATGAGCAGTTCTTC
CASSLGSTSGGTNEQFF
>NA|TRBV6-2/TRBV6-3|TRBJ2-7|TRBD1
TGTGCCAGCAGTTACAGGGGGCGAGGACCCTACGAGCAGTACTTC
CASSYRGRGPYEQYF
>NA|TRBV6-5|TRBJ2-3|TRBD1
TGTGCCAGCCTGACAGGGGATGGGACAGATACGCAGTATTTT
CASLTGDGTDTQYF
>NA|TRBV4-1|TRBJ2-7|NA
TGCGCCAGCAGCGATGGTACGCACGAGCAGTACTTC
CASSDGTHEQYF
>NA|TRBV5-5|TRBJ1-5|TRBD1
TGTGCCAGCAGCTTGACTGACAGGGTTCGCCAGCCCCAGCATTTT
CASSLTDRVRQPQHF
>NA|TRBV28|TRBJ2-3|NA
TGTGCCAGCAGTTTATGGGAGGGCGTGGGAATAGATACGCAGTATTTT
CASSLWEGVGIDTQYF
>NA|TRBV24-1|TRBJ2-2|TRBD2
TGTGCCACCAGTGATACTTCGGGGGGGTTCAACACCGGGGAGCTGTTTTTT
CATSDTSGGFNTGELFF